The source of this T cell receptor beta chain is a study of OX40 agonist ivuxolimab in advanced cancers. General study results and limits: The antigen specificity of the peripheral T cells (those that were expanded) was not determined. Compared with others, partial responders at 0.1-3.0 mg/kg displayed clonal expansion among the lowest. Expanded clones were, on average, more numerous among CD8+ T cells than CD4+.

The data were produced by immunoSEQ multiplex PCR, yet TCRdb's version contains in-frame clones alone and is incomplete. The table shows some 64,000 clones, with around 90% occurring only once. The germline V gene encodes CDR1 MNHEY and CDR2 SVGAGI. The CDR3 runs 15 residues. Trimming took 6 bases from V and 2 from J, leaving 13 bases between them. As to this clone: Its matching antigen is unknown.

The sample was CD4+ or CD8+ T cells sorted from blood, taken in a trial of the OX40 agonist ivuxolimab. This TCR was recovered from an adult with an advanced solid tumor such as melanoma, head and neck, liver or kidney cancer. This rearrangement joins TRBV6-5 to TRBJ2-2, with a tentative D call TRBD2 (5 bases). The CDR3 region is CASSHGRTNTGELFF. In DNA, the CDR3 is TGTGCCAGCAGCCACGGACGGACTAACACCGGGGAGCTGTTTTTT.